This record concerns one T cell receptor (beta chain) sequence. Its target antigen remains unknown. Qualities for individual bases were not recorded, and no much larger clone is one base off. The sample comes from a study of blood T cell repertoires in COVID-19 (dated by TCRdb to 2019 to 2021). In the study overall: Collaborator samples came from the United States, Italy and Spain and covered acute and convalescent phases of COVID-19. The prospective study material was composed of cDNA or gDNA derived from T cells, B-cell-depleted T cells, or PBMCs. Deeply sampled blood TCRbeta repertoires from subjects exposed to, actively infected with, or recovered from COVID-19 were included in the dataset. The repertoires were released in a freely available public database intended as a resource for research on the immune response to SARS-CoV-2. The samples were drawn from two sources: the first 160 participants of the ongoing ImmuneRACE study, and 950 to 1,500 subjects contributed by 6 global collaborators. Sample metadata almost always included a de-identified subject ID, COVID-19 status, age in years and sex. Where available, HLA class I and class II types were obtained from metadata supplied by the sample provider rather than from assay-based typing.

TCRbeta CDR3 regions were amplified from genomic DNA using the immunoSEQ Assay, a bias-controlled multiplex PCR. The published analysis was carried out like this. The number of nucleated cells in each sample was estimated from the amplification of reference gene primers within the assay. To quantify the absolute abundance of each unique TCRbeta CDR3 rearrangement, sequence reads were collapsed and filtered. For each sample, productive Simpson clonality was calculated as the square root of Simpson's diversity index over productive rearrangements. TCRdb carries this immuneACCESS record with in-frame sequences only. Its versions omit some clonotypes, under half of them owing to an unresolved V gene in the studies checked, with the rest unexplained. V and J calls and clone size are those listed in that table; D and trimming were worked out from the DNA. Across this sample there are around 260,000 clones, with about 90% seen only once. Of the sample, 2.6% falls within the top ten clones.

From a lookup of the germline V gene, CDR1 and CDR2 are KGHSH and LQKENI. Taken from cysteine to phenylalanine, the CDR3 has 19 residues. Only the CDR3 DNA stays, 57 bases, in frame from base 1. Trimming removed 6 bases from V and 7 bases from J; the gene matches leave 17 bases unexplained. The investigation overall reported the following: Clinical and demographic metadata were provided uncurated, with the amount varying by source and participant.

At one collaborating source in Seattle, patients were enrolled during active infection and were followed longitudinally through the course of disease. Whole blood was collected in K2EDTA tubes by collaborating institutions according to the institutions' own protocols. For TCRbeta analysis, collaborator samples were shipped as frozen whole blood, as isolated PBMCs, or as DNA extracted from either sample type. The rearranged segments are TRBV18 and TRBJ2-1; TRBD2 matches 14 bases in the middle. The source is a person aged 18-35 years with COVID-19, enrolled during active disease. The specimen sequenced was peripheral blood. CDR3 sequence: CASSRTGLAGALLVNEQFF. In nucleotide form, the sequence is TGTGCCAGCTCCCGAACGGGACTAGCGGGAGCTCTTTTAGTGAATGAGCAGTTCTTC. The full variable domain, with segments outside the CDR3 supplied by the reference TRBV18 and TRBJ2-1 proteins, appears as NAGVMQNPRHLVRRRGQEARLRCSPMKGHSHVYWYRQLPEEGLKFMVYLQKENIIDESGMPKERFSAEFPKEGPSILRIQQVVRGDSAAYFCASSRTGLAGALLVNEQFFGPGTRLTVL.